The entry below describes one T cell receptor beta chain. Given a much more abundant clone one base away, this may be a read error. The sample originates from a study of spatial heterogeneity in lung cancer. TCRdb reprocessed the 5' RACE reads via MiXCR and lists one record per CDR3 protein. The top ten hold around 24% of the sample, which has about 5,000 distinct CDR3 sequences, 2.5% to 3% seen once. Noted time point: sample taken at primary tumor resection. Germline V lookup: CDR1 SQVTM, CDR2 ANQGSEA. V was cut by 0 bases and J by 4 bases, with 22 bases left in between. CDR3 length: 18 amino acids. Sequences were derived from normal lung tissue next to the tumor, sampled at surgery. This clonotype was obtained from a male donor with early-stage non-small cell lung cancer. The chain is built from TRBV29-1 and TRBJ2-1, with D perhaps matching TRBD2 (5 bases). Here the CDR3 reads CSVEERKEHGIVYNEQFF. CDR3 DNA sequence: TGCAGCGTTGAAGAACGTAAGGAGCACGGGATAGTTTACAATGAGCAGTTCTTC.